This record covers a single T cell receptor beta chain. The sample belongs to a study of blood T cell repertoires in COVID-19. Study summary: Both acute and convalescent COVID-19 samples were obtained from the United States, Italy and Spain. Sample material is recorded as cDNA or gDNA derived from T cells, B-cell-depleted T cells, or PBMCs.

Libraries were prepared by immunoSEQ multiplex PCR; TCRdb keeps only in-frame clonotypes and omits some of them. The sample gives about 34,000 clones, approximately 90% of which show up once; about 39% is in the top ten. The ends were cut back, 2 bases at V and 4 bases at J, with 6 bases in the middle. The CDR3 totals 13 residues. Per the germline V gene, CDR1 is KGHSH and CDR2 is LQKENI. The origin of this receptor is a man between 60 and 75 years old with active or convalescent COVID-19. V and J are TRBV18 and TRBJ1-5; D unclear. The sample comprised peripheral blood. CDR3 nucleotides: TGTGCCAGCTCACCAAGCGGAAATCAGCCCCAGCATTTT. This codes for CASSPSGNQPQHF.